These 19 T cell receptor beta chains originate from one sample sequenced in a study of long-term antiretroviral therapy in people with HIV. Survey-level immunoSEQ v3.0 assays were run. Sequencing used immunoSEQ multiplex PCR; TCRdb keeps in-frame clones, though not all of them. The repertoire has about 31,000 clones, about 93% of them found once; the top ten carry 4% to 5.5%. The input for sequencing was unsorted PBMCs, taken more than 5 years after starting antiretroviral therapy. Receptors originate from a middle-aged woman with HIV.

DNA for the CDR3: TGTGCCAGCACCCCCGGGACTACTTTCTTCGAGCAGTACTTC. Residues: CASTPGTTFFEQYF. The chain links TRBV5-6 to TRBJ2-7; 7 bases agree with TRBD2. Germline V gene sequence: CDR1 SGHDT, CDR2 YYEEEE. The CDR3 length is 14 residues. Losses at the gene ends were 6 bases for V and 6 bases for J; bases not matched to a gene: 12.

J is TRBJ1-2 and V is TRBV5-4, with D unresolved. The germline V gene encodes CDR1 SGHNT and CDR2 YYREEE (reference sequence). The CDR3 consists of 14 residues. V was pared by 0 bases and J by 4 bases, with 10 bases between. CDR3 amino acids: CASSLGGKGYGYTF. The CDR3 DNA reads TGTGCCAGCAGCTTGGGAGGGAAGGGCTATGGCTACACCTTC.

This clone was observed a few times. The genes are TRBV14 and TRBJ1-2, with D tentatively TRBD1 (6 bases). The CDR3 loop spans 16 amino acids. CDR1 and CDR2 (germline): SGHDN, FVKESK. V shed 4 bases and J shed 1 base, with 16 bases lying between them. The DNA of the CDR3 is TGTGCCAGCAGCCCGGGGGCAGAAATTTATAACTATGGCTACACCTTC. Translation: CASSPGAEIYNYGYTF.

The V gene is TRBV30, the J gene TRBJ2-5; TRBD2 is a possible D gene (6 bases). Deletions cut 1 base from V and 5 bases from J, with 14 bases between. CDR1 and CDR2 from the germline V gene are GTSNPN and SVGIG (reference sequence). The CDR3 sequence is 14 residues long. CDR3 nucleotide sequence: TGTGCCTGGAGTGACGGAGGGGCAGGCGAGACCCAGTACTTC. Encoded protein: CAWSDGGAGETQYF.

This clone was counted between two and nine times. The chain carries TRBV5-5 and TRBJ2-1; 13 bases are a match to TRBD2. With V trimmed by 1 base and J by 6 bases, 1 base remained unmatched. From germline, CDR1 is SGHKS and CDR2 YYEKEE (reference sequence). The CDR3 contains 15 residues. The CDR3: CASSLRLAGGNEQFF. In DNA form, the CDR3 reads TGTGCCAGCAGCTTGAGACTAGCGGGGGGCAATGAGCAGTTCTTC.

V and J are TRBV11-2 and TRBJ1-3, with D possibly being TRBD1 (6 bases). This CDR3 contains 17 residues. Trimming took 5 bases from V and 4 from J, leaving 21 bases between them. Looked up from germline, CDR1 is SGHAT and CDR2 is FQNNGV. The CDR3 DNA reads as TGTGCCAGCAGCCTCACCAACCCCGACAGGAGAGGAAACACCATATATTTT. This encodes CASSLTNPDRRGNTIYF.

The chain couples TRBV19 to TRBJ1-6; no definite D call. The CDR3 is 14 residues long. CDR1 and CDR2 from the germline V gene are LNHDA and SQIVND (reference sequence). Trimming stripped 7 bases from V and 13 bases from J, with 20 bases between. DNA for the CDR3: TGTGCCAGTACCCCGGACTCAGGTCGGGCCCCCCTCCACTTT. As protein: CASTPDSGRAPLHF.

The V call is TRBV5-1, the J call TRBJ1-1; no definite D call. V lost 4 bases to trimming and J lost 1 base, with 11 bases between them. Germline CDR1 and CDR2: SGHRS and YFSETQ. The CDR3 sequence is 14 residues long. The CDR3 here is CASSAWVGNTEAFF. For the CDR3, the DNA is TGCGCCAGCAGCGCATGGGTCGGGAACACTGAAGCTTTCTTT.

This chain's CDR3 is CASSLGGPSNYGYTF. CDR3 sequence (DNA): TGCGCCAGCAGCTTGGGGGGCCCGAGTAACTATGGCTACACCTTC. V gene TRBV5-1 combines with J gene TRBJ1-2, with D perhaps matching TRBD1 (5 bases). The CDR3 spans 15 residues. The ends were cut back, 0 bases at V and 1 base at J, with 10 bases in the middle. Germline assignment: CDR1 SGHRS and CDR2 YFSETQ.

The chain has TRBV30 and TRBJ1-5; a weak D match, TRBD1 (6 bases). The ends were cut back, 3 bases at V and 4 bases at J, with 16 bases in the middle. This CDR3 has 15 residues. Germline V gene data show CDR1 as GTSNPN and CDR2 as SVGIG (reference sequence). CDR3 DNA: TGTGCCTGGAGCACACAGGGCCTCGGGAATCAGCCCCAGCATTTT. Protein sequence: CAWSTQGLGNQPQHF. The full variable domain, completed using reference TRBV30 and TRBJ1-5, is SQTIHQWPATLVQPVGSPLSLECTVEGTSNPNLYWYRQAAGRGLQLLFYSVGIGQISSEVPQNLSASRPQDRQFILSSKKLLLSDSGFYLCAWSTQGLGNQPQHFGDGTRLSIL.

The rearrangement joins TRBV7-8 to TRBJ1-6; no clear D gene. V was clipped by 3 bases and J by 11 bases, with 11 bases between them. Germline lookup yields CDR1 SGHVS and CDR2 FQNEAQ. CDR3 length: 13 amino acids. CDR3 loop: CASSLGREAPLHF. In DNA form, the CDR3 reads TGTGCCAGCAGCTTGGGGAGGGAGGCACCCCTCCACTTT.

This rearrangement joins TRBV5-6 to TRBJ2-2, with a tentative D call TRBD2 (5 bases). Germline V lookup: CDR1 SGHDT, CDR2 YYEEEE. The CDR3 spans 14 residues. V lost 1 base to trimming and J lost 6 bases, with 10 bases between them. The CDR3, as DNA: TGTGCCAGCAGCTTGACTAGATCGGCCGGGGAGCTGTTTTTT. It encodes CASSLTRSAGELFF. Combining the CDR3 with reference TRBV5-6 and TRBJ2-2 gives the whole variable domain DAGVTQSPTHLIKTRGQQVTLRCSPKSGHDTVSWYQQALGQGPQFIFQYYEEEERQRGNFPDRFSGHQFPNYSSELNVNALLLGDSALYLCASSLTRSAGELFFGEGSRLTVL.

CDR3 sequence reads: CASSLSGTGELFF. CDR3 sequence (DNA): TGTGCCAGCAGTCTTTCCGGGACAGGGGAGCTGTTTTTT. The rearrangement uses TRBV9 and TRBJ2-2, with D tentatively TRBD1 (6 bases). Trimming shortened V by 5 bases and J by 8 bases, and 13 bases separated the two germline ends. Germline-derived CDR1 and CDR2 are SGDLS and YYNGEE. This CDR3 region has 13 residues.

The chain joins TRBV9 to TRBJ2-1; TRBD2 agrees at 11 bases. Trimming removed 1 base from V and 5 bases from J; junction bases left unmatched: 5. The germline V gene encodes CDR1 SGDLS and CDR2 YYNGEE. There are 16 residues in the CDR3. The CDR3 bases are TGTGCCAGCAGCGTAACTAGCGGGGGACACAACAATGAGCAGTTCTTC. It codes for CASSVTSGGHNNEQFF.

The rearrangement links TRBV7-7 to TRBJ2-1, with 11 bases matching TRBD2. The CDR3 loop spans 16 amino acids. After removal of 4 bases from V and 3 bases from J, the junction contained 5 bases not matched to a gene. Germline V gives CDR1 SSHAT, CDR2 FNYEAQ (reference sequence). The CDR3 region has the DNA TGTGCCAGCAGCTCCACGGGACTAGCGGTCTACAATGAGCAGTTCTTC. Translated: CASSSTGLAVYNEQFF.

The chain has TRBV5-4 and TRBJ1-6; the match to TRBD1 covers 7 bases. The CDR3 extends over 17 amino acids. V lost 6 bases, J lost 2 bases, and 11 bases stayed unmatched. The germline V gene encodes CDR1 SGHNT and CDR2 YYREEE (reference sequence). Here the CDR3 DNA reads TGTGCCAGCACCAGGTCGGACAGGAGAGCCTATAATTCACCCCTCCACTTT. Its protein is CASTRSDRRAYNSPLHF.

The rearrangement joins TRBV13 to TRBJ1-1; 8 bases fit TRBD1. Trimming took 5 bases from V and 7 from J; bases not matched to a gene: 3. This CDR3 has 12 residues. Germline CDR1 and CDR2: PRHDT and FYEKMQ (reference sequence). The CDR3 nucleotides read TGTGCCAGCAGCCCCGGACAGGGTGAAGCTTTCTTT. Residues: CASSPGQGEAFF.

J is TRBJ2-3 and V is TRBV21-1; TRBD2 is taken as the D call from the table, unchecked against the DNA. TRBV21-1 is designated a pseudogene. This CDR3 region has 16 residues. The CDR3 DNA follows: TGTGCCAGCAGCAAAGACCGGGAGGATCGGGCAGATACGCAGTATTTT. Its protein product is CASSKDREDRADTQYF.

The chain carries TRBV6-1 and TRBJ1-1; D is unclear. V lost 8 bases to trimming and J lost 8 bases, with 12 bases between them. The CDR3 is 11 residues long. CDR1 MNHNS and CDR2 SASEGT come from the germline V gene. CDR3 nucleotides: TGTGCCAGCTCTATTATACGGGAAGCTTTCTTT. Protein: CASSIIREAFF.